These 23 T cell receptor beta chains were all obtained from the same sample, sequenced in a study of cytomegalovirus exposure and HLA in healthy donors. PCR employed 60 Vbeta and 13 Jbeta primers. Here immunoSEQ multiplex PCR was the method, and the copy in TCRdb shows in-frame clones only, minus some. The profile shows about 160,000 clones, more than 65% of them singletons. The sequenced sample was PBMCs. All receptors derive from a woman aged 50 to 60 in good health and CMV-seronegative.

The genes are TRBV6-6 and TRBJ1-6; 7 bases align to TRBD1. Germline CDR1 reads MNHNY; CDR2 reads SVGAGI (reference sequence). This CDR3 comprises 13 residues. V gave up 5 bases and J gave up 14 bases; unmatched junction bases: 9. The CDR3 DNA is TGTGCCAGCAGTCAGACAGGGAAAGGGACCCTCCACTTT. It specifies CASSQTGKGTLHF.

This chain links TRBV15 with TRBJ1-4; 7 nucleotides line up with TRBD1. Germline CDR1 is LNHNV and CDR2 is YYDKDF (reference sequence). Losses at the gene ends were 6 bases for V and 8 bases for J; bases not matched to a gene: 3. The CDR3 is made up of 12 amino acids. The CDR3 DNA is TGTGCCACCAGAAGGGGGCGGGAAAAACTGTTTTTT. Residues: CATRRGREKLFF. Complete variable domain (other parts from reference TRBV15 and TRBJ1-4): DAMVIQNPRYQVTQFGKPVTLSCSQTLNHNVMYWYQQKSSQAPKLLFHYYDKDFNNEADTPDNFQSRRPNTSFCFLDIRSPGLGDTAMYLCATRRGREKLFFGSGTQLSVL.

This clone was seen a single time. The genes are TRBV6-5 and TRBJ1-1; D is ambiguous. V lost 6 bases and J 1 base, leaving 12 bases between the germline ends. This CDR3 has 14 amino acids. Germline CDR1 and CDR2: MNHEY and SVGAGI. CDR3 sequence reads: CASREEGSNTEAFF. In nucleotides, the CDR3 is TGTGCCAGCAGAGAAGAGGGATCGAACACTGAAGCTTTCTTT.

Turning to this clone: The same CDR3 can be traced to other DNA sequences in this sample. The J gene is TRBJ1-1, the V gene TRBV14, with 7 bases aligning to TRBD1. CDR1 and CDR2 from the germline V gene are SGHDN and FVKESK. J lost 4 bases, V lost 4 bases, and 3 bases had no gene match. This CDR3 has 13 residues. CDR3 protein: CASSRQGGTEAFF. The DNA for the CDR3 is TGTGCCAGCAGCCGCCAGGGGGGCACTGAAGCTTTCTTT.

The chain has TRBV19 and TRBJ1-5, with D hard to call. The germline CDR1 and CDR2 sequences are LNHDA and SQIVND (reference sequence). Trimming removed 7 bases at V and 3 bases at J, with 13 bases between. CDR3 length: 14 residues. CDR3 sequence: CASTLDAANQPQHF. As DNA, the CDR3 is TGTGCCAGTACCCTAGACGCGGCCAATCAGCCCCAGCATTTT.

The chain employs TRBV5-1 and TRBJ2-1; possibly TRBD2 for D (6 bases). This CDR3 contains 14 residues. Germline CDR1 is SGHRS and CDR2 is YFSETQ. Trimming removed 4 bases at V and 4 bases at J, with 12 bases between. CDR3 protein: CASSVNAGYNEQFF. CDR3 in DNA: TGCGCCAGCAGCGTGAACGCGGGATACAATGAGCAGTTCTTC.

CDR3 in amino acids: CASSSRTGAQYF. For the CDR3, the DNA is TGTGCCAGCAGCTCTCGGACTGGGGCCCAGTACTTC. The chain couples TRBV5-6 to TRBJ2-5; D perhaps matches TRBD2 (5 bases). Germline V gives CDR1 SGHDT, CDR2 YYEEEE. The CDR3 has 12 amino acids. V shed 3 bases and J shed 9 bases, with 12 bases lying between them. The variable domain in full, completed from reference TRBV5-6 and TRBJ2-5, reads DAGVTQSPTHLIKTRGQQVTLRCSPKSGHDTVSWYQQALGQGPQFIFQYYEEEERQRGNFPDRFSGHQFPNYSSELNVNALLLGDSALYLCASSSRTGAQYFGPGTRLLVL.

The chain links TRBV9 to TRBJ2-1, with 8 bases lining up with TRBD2. Trimming removed 0 bases from V and 9 bases from J; junction bases left unmatched: 8. Germline CDR1 and CDR2: SGDLS and YYNGEE. The CDR3 covers 15 residues. In DNA, the CDR3 is TGTGCCAGCAGCGTAGTAGTAGCGGGGTGGGGTGAGCAGTTCTTC. Its protein is CASSVVVAGWGEQFF.

This clone was seen more than once but under ten times. This sequence joins TRBV6-1 and TRBJ2-2, with D tentatively TRBD2 (5 bases). The CDR3 sequence is 17 residues long. Trimming removed 0 bases from V and 7 bases from J, with 18 bases in between. Germline V CDR1 and CDR2: MNHNS, SASEGT. Here the CDR3 DNA reads TGTGCCAGCAGTGAAGCCGTAGGTGGTGAGGGTGGCGGGGAGCTGTTTTTT. Residues: CASSEAVGGEGGGELFF.

J is TRBJ2-2 and V is TRBV2, with 8 bases lining up with TRBD1. The CDR3 contains 15 residues. The V gene's germline CDR1 is SNHLY and CDR2 FYNNEI. The ends lost 5 bases at V and 1 base at J; junction bases unmatched: 3. The CDR3 loop is CASSPGQGNTGELFF. The CDR3 coding sequence is TGTGCCAGCAGTCCTGGACAGGGGAACACCGGGGAGCTGTTTTTT. The full variable domain, completed using reference TRBV2 and TRBJ2-2, is EPEVTQTPSHQVTQMGQEVILRCVPISNHLYFYWYRQILGQKVEFLVSFYNNEISEKSEIFDDQFSVERPDGSNFTLKIRSTKLEDSAMYFCASSPGQGNTGELFFGEGSRLTVL.

V usage is TRBV5-5 and J usage is TRBJ2-7, with D tentatively TRBD2 (5 bases). Per the germline V gene, CDR1 is SGHKS and CDR2 is YYEKEE (reference sequence). Trimming stripped 0 bases from V and 3 bases from J, with 13 bases between. CDR3 size: 15 residues. The CDR3 DNA sequence: TGTGCCAGCAGCTTGGGCCCGGACTTAATCTACGAGCAGTACTTC. Translated: CASSLGPDLIYEQYF.

V usage is TRBV10-3 and J usage is TRBJ2-7, with 8 bases lining up with TRBD1. CDR1 is ENHRY and CDR2 is SYGVKD in the germline V gene. The V gene end was trimmed by 6 bases and the J gene end by 5 bases; junction bases not matched to a gene: 6. CDR3 length equals 13 residues. CDR3 protein: CAISQDRADEQYF. CDR3 bases: TGTGCCATCAGCCAGGACAGGGCCGACGAGCAGTACTTC.

The rearrangement uses TRBV7-2 and TRBJ2-1; TRBD2 matches at 9 bases. The CDR3 extends over 15 amino acids. After removal of 1 base from V and 2 bases from J, the junction contained 0 bases not matched to a gene. Germline CDR1 SGHTA, CDR2 FQGNSA. For the CDR3, the DNA is TGTGCCAGCAGCTTAGAGCGGGGGGCCTACAATGAGCAGTTCTTC. This translates into CASSLERGAYNEQFF. Full variable domain (rest looked up from reference TRBV7-2 and TRBJ2-1): GAGVSQSPSNKVTEKGKDVELRCDPISGHTALYWYRQSLGQGLEFLIYFQGNSAPDKSGLPSDRFSAERTGGSVSTLTIQRTQQEDSAVYLCASSLERGAYNEQFFGPGTRLTVL.

J is TRBJ1-6 and V is TRBV7-9, with TRBD1 as a possible D gene (6 bases). Germline V gene lookup returns CDR1 SEHNR and CDR2 FQNEAQ (reference sequence). Trimming shortened V by 1 base and J by 10 bases, and 11 bases separated the two germline ends. This CDR3 spans 14 amino acids. The CDR3 loop reads CASSLDGTTSPLHF. In DNA, the CDR3 is TGTGCCAGCAGCTTAGATGGGACAACCTCACCCCTCCACTTT.

The chain combines TRBV5-1 with TRBJ2-1; 9 positions match TRBD2. This CDR3 has 16 residues. Losses at the gene ends were 2 bases for V and 6 bases for J; bases not matched to a gene: 9. CDR1 is SGHRS and CDR2 is YFSETQ in the germline V gene. The CDR3 coding sequence is TGCGCCAGCAGCTTCCATACGCGGGGGGGCATCAATGAGCAGTTCTTC. It yields the protein CASSFHTRGGINEQFF.

A note on this clone: Its ends do not fully match the called genes, so a read error is possible. The rearrangement links TRBV20-1 to TRBJ2-1; 9 bases are shared with TRBD2. The CDR3 runs to 9 residues. CDR1 and CDR2 from the germline V gene are DFQATT and SNEGSKA (reference sequence). The CDR3, as DNA: TGCAGTGCGTCCGGGACTAGCATCTTC. It codes for CSASGTSIF.

This sequence joins TRBV5-1 and TRBJ1-6; TRBD1 is a possible D gene (6 bases). The CDR3 loop spans 18 amino acids. Germline loops: CDR1 SGHRS, CDR2 YFSETQ. V was shortened by 4 bases and J by 4 bases, with 21 bases between the two germline ends. The CDR3 DNA is TGCGCCAGCAGCCCAGGGGTTGTGGACAGTACTTATAATTCACCCCTCCACTTT. Its protein product is CASSPGVVDSTYNSPLHF.

This clone occurred once. The chain couples TRBV4-1 to TRBJ2-7; 9 bases line up with TRBD1. V lost 4 bases, J lost 0 bases, and 4 bases stayed unmatched. Per germline, CDR1 MGHRA and CDR2 YSYEKL. The CDR3 has 15 residues. The CDR3 here is CASSRGQGRSYEQYF. In DNA form, the CDR3 reads TGCGCCAGCAGCCGGGGACAGGGTCGCTCCTACGAGCAGTACTTC.

This rearrangement joins TRBV11-3 to TRBJ2-1; 9 nucleotides agree with TRBD2. Germline CDR1 is SGHNT and CDR2 is YENEEA. Trimming removed 5 bases from V and 5 bases from J; junction bases left unmatched: 13. The CDR3 loop spans 17 amino acids. The CDR3 DNA is TGTGCCAGCAGCCCGGGACTAGCTAGGGCCTGGGACAATGAGCAGTTCTTC. As protein: CASSPGLARAWDNEQFF.

This clone appeared a few times. The chain carries TRBV5-4 and TRBJ1-2, with TRBD1 matching 7 bases. J was trimmed by 4 bases and V by 3 bases; bases with no gene match: 9. The length of the CDR3 is 15 residues. Per germline, CDR1 SGHNT and CDR2 YYREEE (reference sequence). The CDR3 reads CASSSRTGDPYGYTF. In DNA, the CDR3 is TGTGCCAGCAGCTCCCGGACAGGAGACCCCTATGGCTACACCTTC. Based on the CDR3 plus reference TRBV5-4 and TRBJ1-2, the full variable domain is ETGVTQSPTHLIKTRGQQVTLRCSSQSGHNTVSWYQQALGQGPQFIFQYYREEENGRGNFPPRFSGLQFPNYSSELNVNALELDDSALYLCASSSRTGDPYGYTFGSGTRLTVV.

The sample holds one count of this clone. The rearrangement uses TRBV11-1 and TRBJ2-7; possibly TRBD1 for D (5 bases). Trimming stripped 2 bases from V and 1 base from J, with 9 bases between. From germline, CDR1 is SGHAT and CDR2 FQDESV (reference sequence). The CDR3 is 14 amino acids. The CDR3 region is CASSLPDRSYEQYF. CDR3 sequence (DNA): TGTGCCAGCAGCTTACCCGACAGATCCTACGAGCAGTACTTC. Using reference TRBV11-1 and TRBJ2-7 for the parts outside the CDR3, the full variable domain is EAEVAQSPRYKITEKSQAVAFWCDPISGHATLYWYRQILGQGPELLVQFQDESVVDDSQLPKDRFSAERLKGVDSTLKIQPAELGDSAMYLCASSLPDRSYEQYFGPGTRLTVT.

The V and J genes are TRBV28 and TRBJ1-1; 7 bases fit TRBD1. V shed 6 bases and J 2 bases; nucleotides not matched to a gene: 6. Germline CDR1 and CDR2: MDHEN and SYDVKM. The CDR3 is 14 amino acids. This CDR3 reads CASRLGQTNTEAFF. The CDR3 nucleotides read TGTGCCAGCAGGTTGGGACAGACAAACACTGAAGCTTTCTTT.

The chain employs TRBV15 and TRBJ1-5; TRBD1 agrees at 9 bases. The CDR3 loop spans 17 amino acids. CDR1 and CDR2 (germline): LNHNV, YYDKDF (reference sequence). V was pared by 0 bases and J by 7 bases, with 10 bases of the junction left unmatched. The CDR3 bases are TGTGCCACCAGCAGAGAACCGACCGGGACAGGGTACCAGCCCCAGCATTTT. It translates to CATSREPTGTGYQPQHF.